This TCR beta chain was identified in a study of neurological immune-mediated disorders. There are many counts of this clonotype. V was cut by 0 bases and J by 3 bases, with 7 bases left in between. The CDR3 is 14 residues long. The germline gives CDR1 MNHNY, CDR2 SVGAGI (reference sequence). With 10-nucleotide random UMIs included, cDNA was synthesized by 5'RACE. From the 5' RACE reads, TCRdb called clonotypes with MiXCR, one entry per CDR3 protein. The data show 28,000 or so distinct CDR3 sequences, roughly 21% seen once. The clonotype comes from a woman aged 60-75 years in good health. The V and J genes are TRBV6-6 and TRBJ2-3; D gene uncertain. The material sequenced was PBMCs. The CDR3 loop is CASSYSVLTDTQYF. The CDR3 nucleotides are TGTGCCAGCAGTTACTCGGTCTTGACAGATACGCAGTATTTT.